Listed below are T cell receptor beta chains from one sample, sequenced in a study of control samples from healthy donors and cancer patients. This table comes from immunoSEQ multiplex PCR, and its TCRdb copy is limited to in-frame clones, with some not included. The table records tens of thousands of clones, almost 90% of them present only once. Sequenced input: PBMCs. All receptors come from a man aged 55 to 70 with colorectal cancer. The CDR3 runs from the conserved cysteine through the conserved F or W.

v_gene: TRBV2; j_gene: TRBJ1-3; CDR3aa: CASSQGAGNTIYF
v_gene: TRBV5-5; j_gene: TRBJ1-3; CDR3aa: CASSLVGAQGNTIYF
v_gene: TRBV5-4; j_gene: TRBJ2-1; CDR3aa: CASSLDGTSGTYNEQFF
v_gene: TRBV4-1; j_gene: TRBJ2-3; CDR3aa: CASSREGATDTQYF
v_gene: TRBV13; j_gene: TRBJ2-2; CDR3aa: CASSLTSGGAAGELFF
v_gene: TRBV2; j_gene: TRBJ2-2; CDR3aa: CASRYSGVNTGELFF
v_gene: TRBV7-9; j_gene: TRBJ2-2; CDR3aa: CASSFGQNTGELFF
v_gene: TRBV18; j_gene: TRBJ2-4; CDR3aa: CASSPQEGSRNIQYF
v_gene: TRBV5-4; j_gene: TRBJ1-2; CDR3aa: CASSLNRGPGYTF
v_gene: TRBV2; j_gene: TRBJ2-1; CDR3aa: CASRPYNEQFF
v_gene: TRBV5-8; j_gene: TRBJ2-7; CDR3aa: CASSSPDSAHYEQYF
v_gene: TRBV19; j_gene: TRBJ2-1; CDR3aa: CASSIDPSGGNNEQFF
v_gene: TRBV9; j_gene: TRBJ2-5; CDR3aa: CASSVGLAGSQYF
v_gene: TRBV5-1; j_gene: TRBJ2-7; CDR3aa: CASTEGGGPFGEQYF
v_gene: TRBV7-2; j_gene: TRBJ2-7; CDR3aa: CASSSQTGSTTYEQYF
v_gene: TRBV5-6; j_gene: TRBJ1-6; CDR3aa: CASSRGGSSYNSPLHF
v_gene: TRBV7-2; j_gene: TRBJ2-1; CDR3aa: CASSTLAGSYNEQFF
v_gene: TRBV3-1/TRBV3-2; j_gene: TRBJ2-1; CDR3aa: CASSQGRLAGGSYNEQFF
v_gene: TRBV6-6; j_gene: TRBJ2-4; CDR3aa: CASKGGGQNIQYF
v_gene: TRBV7-6; j_gene: TRBJ1-6; CDR3aa: CASSLGSVHINNSPLHF
v_gene: TRBV7-9; j_gene: TRBJ1-4; CDR3aa: CASSLIQFKELFF
v_gene: TRBV6-5; j_gene: TRBJ2-2; CDR3aa: CASRRTGAETGELFF
v_gene: TRBV29-1; j_gene: TRBJ1-2; CDR3aa: CSARKQGNYGYTF
v_gene: TRBV30; j_gene: TRBJ2-3; CDR3aa: CAITNGLAGGRNTQYF
v_gene: TRBV7-2; j_gene: TRBJ2-7; CDR3aa: CASSPRRADFGPLGQYF
v_gene: TRBV2; j_gene: TRBJ1-6; CDR3aa: CASKEMEQRINSPLHF
v_gene: TRBV7-2; j_gene: TRBJ2-5; CDR3aa: CASSPGRRETQYF
v_gene: TRBV3-1/TRBV3-2; j_gene: TRBJ1-1; CDR3aa: CASSPGDRFTEAFF
v_gene: TRBV7-2; j_gene: TRBJ1-2; CDR3aa: CASSHPGTGVINYGYTF
v_gene: TRBV2; j_gene: TRBJ1-1; CDR3aa: CASSSDTNTEAFF
v_gene: TRBV21-1; j_gene: TRBJ1-6; CDR3aa: CASSSRTGLDSPLHF
v_gene: TRBV2; j_gene: TRBJ1-6; CDR3aa: CASSPDRPLHF
v_gene: TRBV9; j_gene: TRBJ2-2; CDR3aa: CASSVGLAGPNTGELFF
v_gene: TRBV6-1; j_gene: TRBJ2-3; CDR3aa: CASSAIGRGPLTDTQYF
v_gene: TRBV19; j_gene: TRBJ2-3; CDR3aa: CASRVRGSTDTQYF
v_gene: TRBV29-1; j_gene: TRBJ2-5; CDR3aa: CSVTRQAGETQYF
v_gene: TRBV5-8; j_gene: TRBJ2-5; CDR3aa: CASNIGGWGQETQYF
v_gene: TRBV4-3; j_gene: TRBJ1-2; CDR3aa: CASSQDYRTGGYGYTF
v_gene: TRBV4-1; j_gene: TRBJ2-3; CDR3aa: CASSLQGAGVDTQYF
v_gene: TRBV3-1/TRBV3-2; j_gene: TRBJ1-2; CDR3aa: CASSQKESGPGRVYTF
v_gene: TRBV9; j_gene: TRBJ2-3; CDR3aa: CASSPTGTSANTQYF
v_gene: TRBV6-2/TRBV6-3; j_gene: TRBJ1-5; CDR3aa: CASSDLDRSNQPQHF
v_gene: TRBV25-1; j_gene: TRBJ2-3; CDR3aa: CASTSTGLQYF
v_gene: TRBV19; j_gene: TRBJ1-1; CDR3aa: CASRAGQGTVTEAFF
v_gene: TRBV30; j_gene: TRBJ2-3; CDR3aa: CAWSVQGPDTQYF
v_gene: TRBV18; j_gene: TRBJ1-6; CDR3aa: CASSPQGFHNSPLHF
v_gene: TRBV2; j_gene: TRBJ2-7; CDR3aa: CASSEVQGNHYEQYF
v_gene: TRBV5-1; j_gene: TRBJ1-1; CDR3aa: CASSLGQGGTEAFF
v_gene: TRBV9; j_gene: TRBJ2-1; CDR3aa: CASSAGDGGNEQFF
v_gene: TRBV30; j_gene: TRBJ1-3; CDR3aa: CAWSHEGGFSGNTIYF
v_gene: TRBV7-2; j_gene: TRBJ2-7; CDR3aa: CASGLAVDGDEQYF